The clone carrying this TCR beta chain was seen at least ten times. TCRdb reanalysed the RT-PCR reads using MiXCR and keeps one entry per CDR3 protein. The sample shows several thousand distinct CDR3 sequences, around 31% of them seen only once. This CDR3 is 13 amino acids long. Germline V gene lookup returns CDR1 LNHDA and CDR2 SQIVND (reference sequence). V lost 1 base to trimming and J lost 7 bases, with 8 bases between them. The source is a female donor with primary Sjogren's syndrome. What was sequenced was memory CD4+ T cells from salivary gland. The chain joins TRBV19 to TRBJ2-1; no definite D call. In DNA, the CDR3 is TGTGCCAGTAGTATAGTTACGGGTAATGAGCAGTTCTTC. This codes for CASSIVTGNEQFF. The variable domain in full, completed from reference TRBV19 and TRBJ2-1, reads DGGITQSPKYLFRKEGQNVTLSCEQNLNHDAMYWYRQDPGQGLRLIYYSQIVNDFQKGDIAEGYSVSREKKESFPLTVTSAQKNPTAFYLCASSIVTGNEQFFGPGTRLTVL.